One and the same sample provided the 9 T cell receptor beta chains below, sequenced in a study of cytomegalovirus exposure and HLA in healthy donors. The PCR was carried out with 60 Vbeta primers and 13 Jbeta primers. Generated by immunoSEQ multiplex PCR, the TCRdb table keeps only in-frame clones and is missing some. The sample records 150,000 to 200,000 clones, about 83% being singletons. The sequenced sample consisted of PBMCs. Source of these receptors: a female donor in good health and CMV-seronegative.

The chain carries TRBV5-4 and TRBJ2-6; the match to TRBD1 covers 8 bases. V lost 7 bases, J lost 0 bases, and 9 bases stayed unmatched. Germline CDR1 SGHNT, CDR2 YYREEE (reference sequence). This CDR3 spans 17 amino acids. CDR3 protein: CASGTGQVISGANVLTF. The CDR3 nucleotides are TGTGCCAGCGGAACGGGACAGGTTATCTCTGGGGCCAACGTCCTGACTTTC.

This clone was seen repeatedly, ten times or more. The chain uses TRBV18 and TRBJ2-1; 12 bases are shared with TRBD2. The germline V gene encodes CDR1 KGHSH and CDR2 LQKENI. After removal of 3 bases from V and 8 bases from J, the junction contained 2 bases not matched to a gene. This CDR3 has 14 amino acids. CDR3 nucleotides: TGTGCCAGCTCACCGGCTAGCGGGAGGGATGAGCAGTTCTTC. It specifies CASSPASGRDEQFF.

The V call is TRBV9, the J call TRBJ2-1; D possibly corresponds to TRBD1 (7 bases). Between the trimmed V and J ends, which lost 3 bases and 2 bases, there was a span of 21 bases. The germline gives CDR1 SGDLS, CDR2 YYNGEE. CDR3 length: 18 amino acids. CDR3 sequence: CASSGTPDYRGAYNEQFF. DNA of the CDR3: TGTGCCAGCAGCGGAACACCGGACTACAGGGGAGCCTACAATGAGCAGTTCTTC.

This clone was counted between two and nine times. The chain links TRBV7-9 to TRBJ1-1; unclear D gene. V dropped 5 bases and J dropped 2 bases, with 12 bases sitting between them. The CDR3 is 14 amino acids. The germline CDR1 and CDR2 sequences are SEHNR and FQNEAQ (reference sequence). CDR3 sequence: CASSPDSTNTEAFF. DNA of the CDR3: TGTGCCAGCAGCCCGGACTCTACCAACACTGAAGCTTTCTTT.

V is TRBV2 and J is TRBJ2-1; 8 bases agree with TRBD2. With 3 bases clipped from V and 4 bases from J, the junction kept 5 bases outside the gene matches. Looked up from germline, CDR1 is SNHLY and CDR2 is FYNNEI. The CDR3 loop spans 15 amino acids. The CDR3 DNA reads as TGTGCCAGCAGTGAGTATCCTAGCGGGTACAATGAGCAGTTCTTC. Translated: CASSEYPSGYNEQFF.

This clone has more than one count but fewer than ten. The chain combines TRBV4-3 with TRBJ1-1, with D possibly being TRBD1 (6 bases). The CDR3 is 15 residues long. Germline values: CDR1 LGHNA, CDR2 YSLEER. The V end lost 0 bases, the J end lost 1 base, and 9 bases lay between the germline ends. CDR3 residues: CASSQDYRENTEAFF. The CDR3 DNA reads as TGCGCCAGCAGCCAAGATTACAGGGAGAACACTGAAGCTTTCTTT.

CDR3 DNA sequence: TGTGCCAGTAGTATAGCAGACAGGGGCAATCAGCCCCAGCATTTT. It encodes CASSIADRGNQPQHF. V is TRBV19 and J is TRBJ1-5, with 7 bases fitting TRBD1. Germline V gives CDR1 LNHDA, CDR2 SQIVND (reference sequence). This CDR3 is 15 amino acids long. The J segment lost 2 bases and the V segment lost 1 base, leaving 2 bases of the junction unmatched.

This clone was recorded many times. This chain joins TRBV6-1 and TRBJ2-7; possibly TRBD2 for D (5 bases). The V end was cut by 8 bases, the J end by 0 bases, with 11 bases between. The CDR3 is made up of 13 amino acids. The germline V gene has CDR1 MNHNS and CDR2 SASEGT. The CDR3 reads CASGETYSYEQYF. As DNA, the CDR3 is TGTGCCAGCGGGGAGACCTACTCCTACGAGCAGTACTTC.

This clone turned up a few times. One junction end does not reproduce the germline sequence, and a read error may be involved. This chain joins TRBV7-9 and TRBJ2-3; 11 positions agree with TRBD1. Germline CDR1 is SEHNR and CDR2 is FQNEAQ (reference sequence). The CDR3 has 15 amino acids. The CDR3 spells CSSRWTGGSADTQYF. The CDR3 region has the DNA TGTTCCAGCAGGTGGACAGGGGGCAGTGCAGATACGCAGTATTTT.